These T cell receptor beta chains were read from a single sample in a study of human T cells and chemical hapten exposure. TCRdb used MiXCR to reprocess the RACE reads, holding one entry per CDR3 protein. The table has around 100,000 distinct CDR3 sequences, 10% to 12% seen once. Sequenced here: whole blood, sampled in connection with sensitization to the hapten diphenylcyclopropenone (DPC). The receptors originated from a woman between 55 and 75 years old with alopecia areata. Some clones in this sample may be carry-over from other donors' samples. Both conserved end residues are part of each CDR3. D genes are given only for firm matches. Only part of the rows carry a size: once, few, many, or a class if the clone is expanded.

v_gene	j_gene	abundance	d_gene	CDR3nt	CDR3aa
TRBV29-1	TRBJ2-1	NA	NA	TGCAGCCCCCGAATCTCGGACCAATTAGGTGAGCAGTTCTTC	CSPRISDQLGEQFF
TRBV29-1	TRBJ1-3	many	TRBD1	TGCAGCGTTGAAGATACAGGGGCTGGAAACACCATATATTTT	CSVEDTGAGNTIYF
TRBV6-6	TRBJ1-1	few	NA	TGTGCCAGCAGTTACGCGGGGTTCAACACTGAAGCTTTCTTT	CASSYAGFNTEAFF
TRBV7-2	TRBJ1-2	NA	NA	TGTGCCAGCAGCACCGCATCGGGGTCTAACTATGGCTACACCTTC	CASSTASGSNYGYTF
TRBV20-1	TRBJ2-1	many	NA	TGCAGTGCTGGGGTGCGGGCACTCATATACAATGAGCAGTTCTTC	CSAGVRALIYNEQFF
TRBV7-2	TRBJ2-7	few	NA	TGTGCCAGCAGCCGCCCCGAAGGGACCTACGAGCAGTACTTC	CASSRPEGTYEQYF
TRBV6-5	TRBJ1-1	many	NA	TGTGCCAGCAGCCGCCGGCGGGGCGGGGGTGGTACTGAAGCTTTCTTT	CASSRRRGGGGTEAFF
TRBV5-1	TRBJ2-1	few	TRBD1	TGCGCCAGCAGCTTGGGGACAGGGGACAATGAGCAGTTCTTC	CASSLGTGDNEQFF
TRBV11-1	TRBJ1-1	many	NA	TGTGCCAGCAGCCGGGCGGGGTGGAACCCTGAAGCTTTCTTT	CASSRAGWNPEAFF
TRBV2	TRBJ1-1	few	TRBD1	TGTGCCAGCAGTGAACGAGGGACAGGGCGGGGGACTGAAGCTTTCTTT	CASSERGTGRGTEAFF
TRBV19	TRBJ2-2	few	NA	TGTGCCAGTAGTATTTCACAGGCGTACACCGGGGAGCTGTTTTTT	CASSISQAYTGELFF
TRBV5-1	TRBJ1-3	NA	TRBD1	TGCGCCAGCAGCCGGGGACAGGGAAACACCATATATTTT	CASSRGQGNTIYF
TRBV2	TRBJ1-6	many	NA	TGTGCCAGCAGAGACCAGGGATCACCCCTCCACTTT	CASRDQGSPLHF
TRBV7-9	TRBJ2-5	few	NA	TGTGCCAGCTCATCTGGTGGGGGCCTTCCCGAGACCCAGTACTTC	CASSSGGGLPETQYF
TRBV2	TRBJ1-3	many	NA	TGTGCCAGCAATGAGGGGCTCTCTGGAAACACCATATATTTT	CASNEGLSGNTIYF
TRBV5-1	TRBJ1-4	NA	NA	TGCGCCAGCACCACCTGGGGGACACATGAAAAACTGTTTTTT	CASTTWGTHEKLFF
TRBV7-6	TRBJ2-1	NA	NA	TGTGCCAGCAGCTTAGGACAGTTGGGTGAGCAGTTCTTC	CASSLGQLGEQFF
TRBV6-5	TRBJ1-6	few	NA	TGTGCCAGCGGCGGCAGGGTTAATTCACCCCTCCACTTT	CASGGRVNSPLHF
TRBV7-9	TRBJ2-7	NA	TRBD2	TGTGCCAGCAGCCCAGGGACTAGCGAAACGGGCCTGTACTTC	CASSPGTSETGLYF
TRBV4-1	TRBJ1-1	many	NA	TGCGCCAGCAGCACAGGGCTGAACACTGAAGCTTTCTTT	CASSTGLNTEAFF
TRBV7-9	TRBJ2-4	many	TRBD2	TGTGCCAGCAGCTTGGCGGGGGGCCCCTCTGTTCAGTACTTC	CASSLAGGPSVQYF
TRBV18	TRBJ1-2	many	NA	TGTGCCAGCTCACCAGCGCGGGCAGTCCACTATGGCTACACCTTC	CASSPARAVHYGYTF
TRBV7-2	TRBJ2-7	NA	TRBD2	TGTGCCAGCAGCTTAGGTGGCGGGGGGAGCTCCTACGAGCAGTACTTC	CASSLGGGGSSYEQYF
TRBV7-6	TRBJ1-4	few	NA	TGTGCCAGCAGCCAGGGATCAGAAAAACTGTTTTTT	CASSQGSEKLFF
TRBV20-1	TRBJ1-5	many	NA	TGCAGTGGACAGCCAGTGAGCAATCAGCCCCAGCATTTT	CSGQPVSNQPQHF
TRBV20-1	TRBJ2-1	few	TRBD1	TGCAGTGCTAGGTCAGGGGGCTACAATGAGCAGTTCTTC	CSARSGGYNEQFF
TRBV7-2	TRBJ1-6	many	NA	TGTGCCAGCAGCTTAGCCTACAGTAGTGTGGATTCACCCCTCCATTTT	CASSLAYSSVDSPLHF
TRBV18	TRBJ1-1	many	NA	TGTGCCAGCTCACCGAGCGAGGGTAAATTGGGTGAAGCTTTCTTT	CASSPSEGKLGEAFF
TRBV7-9	TRBJ2-7	NA	TRBD1	TGTGCCAGCAGCCCACGGACAGGGGGTACCTACGAGCAGTACTTC	CASSPRTGGTYEQYF
TRBV6-6	TRBJ2-5	NA	NA	TGTGCCAGCAGTTGGGGAGGGGGCCCTTTGGGAGAGACCCAGTACTTC	CASSWGGGPLGETQYF
TRBV2	TRBJ1-5	many	NA	TGTGCCAGCAGTGGGCCTCAGTATAGCAATCAGCCCCAGCATTTT	CASSGPQYSNQPQHF
TRBV13	TRBJ1-2	few	NA	TGTGCCAGCAGCTTAGCCCTTAACTATGGCTACACCTTC	CASSLALNYGYTF
TRBV6-6	TRBJ2-3	few	NA	TGTGCCAGCAGTTACGCGATGAGCGGCACAGATACGCAGTATTTT	CASSYAMSGTDTQYF
TRBV10-3	TRBJ2-5	many	TRBD1	TGTGCCACCGGGGACAGGGAACAAGAGACCCAGTACTTC	CATGDREQETQYF
TRBV29-1	TRBJ1-1	many	NA	TGCAGCGTGACAGTTATGAACACTGAAGCTTTCTTT	CSVTVMNTEAFF
TRBV29-1	TRBJ2-1	many	TRBD1	TGCAGCGGTACAGGGGGATGGTCCTACAATGAGCAGTTCTTC	CSGTGGWSYNEQFF
TRBV7-9	TRBJ1-1	many	NA	TGTGCCAGCAACTCCCCGGGGCCCACTGAAGCTTTCTTT	CASNSPGPTEAFF
TRBV7-9	TRBJ1-1	few	NA	TGTGCCAGCAGCTTCCGTGGGGCTGAAGCTTTCTTT	CASSFRGAEAFF
TRBV5-4	TRBJ1-2	few	TRBD1	TGTGCCAGCAGCGCCTGGACAGGTCCCGGCTATGGCTACACCTTC	CASSAWTGPGYGYTF
TRBV27	TRBJ1-4	few	NA	TGTGCCAGCAGTCACCGCTTGGGTAATGAAAAACTGTTTTTT	CASSHRLGNEKLFF